This T cell receptor beta chain stems from a study of OX40 agonist ivuxolimab in advanced cancers. Background on the study: Dose-escalation patients' cancers were hepatocellular carcinoma, melanoma, renal cell or head and neck cancer. The study's findings and limits: Clonal expansion by week 6 occurred in CD4+ and CD8+ blood T cells (at 0.1 to 3.0 mg/kg). CD4+ T cells averaged fewer expanded clones than CD8+ T cells.

This CDR3 spans 16 amino acids. CDR1 SGDLS and CDR2 YYNGEE come from the germline V gene. V dropped 2 bases and J dropped 2; count of bases not matched to a gene: 7. Concerning this clone: As yet, its antigen is unknown.

The investigators sampled blood at baseline, at cycle 4 day 1, and at cycle 7 day 1. Using immunoSEQ multiplex PCR, the repertoire was profiled, and TCRdb retains in-frame clones only, with some absent. The sample includes tens of thousands of clones, 70% to 90% of them seen just once. V usage is TRBV9 and J usage is TRBJ2-3, with 8 bases aligning to TRBD2. This receptor was taken from an adult with an advanced solid tumor such as melanoma, head and neck, liver or kidney cancer. The sequenced sample was CD4+ or CD8+ T cells sorted from blood, obtained in a trial of the OX40 agonist ivuxolimab. In nucleotides, the CDR3 is TGTGCCAGCAGCGTTCAGGGCGGGGGGATCACAGATACGCAGTATTTT. Its translation: CASSVQGGGITDTQYF. Based on the CDR3 plus reference TRBV9 and TRBJ2-3, the full variable domain is DSGVTQTPKHLITATGQRVTLRCSPRSGDLSVYWYQQSLDQGLQFLIQYYNGEERAKGNILERFSAQQFPDLHSELNLSSLELGDSALYFCASSVQGGGITDTQYFGPGTRLTVL.